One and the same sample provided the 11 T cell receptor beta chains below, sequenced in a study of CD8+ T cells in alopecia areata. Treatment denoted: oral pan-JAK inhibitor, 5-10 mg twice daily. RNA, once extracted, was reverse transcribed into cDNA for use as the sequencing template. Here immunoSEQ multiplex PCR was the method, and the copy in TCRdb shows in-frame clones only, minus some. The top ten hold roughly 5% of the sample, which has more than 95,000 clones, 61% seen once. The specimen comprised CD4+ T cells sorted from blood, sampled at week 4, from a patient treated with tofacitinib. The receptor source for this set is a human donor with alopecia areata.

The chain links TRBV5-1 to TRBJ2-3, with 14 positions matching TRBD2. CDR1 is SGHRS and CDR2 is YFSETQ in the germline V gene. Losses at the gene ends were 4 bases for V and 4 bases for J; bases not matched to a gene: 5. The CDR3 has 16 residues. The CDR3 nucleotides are TGCGCCAGCAGCCCCGTGGGACTAGCGGGAGCAGATACGCAGTATTTT. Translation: CASSPVGLAGADTQYF.

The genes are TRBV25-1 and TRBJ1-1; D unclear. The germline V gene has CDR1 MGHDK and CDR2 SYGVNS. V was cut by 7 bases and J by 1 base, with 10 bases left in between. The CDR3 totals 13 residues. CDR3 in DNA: TGTGCCAGCACGCGGACGGGGAACACTGAAGCTTTCTTT. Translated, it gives CASTRTGNTEAFF.

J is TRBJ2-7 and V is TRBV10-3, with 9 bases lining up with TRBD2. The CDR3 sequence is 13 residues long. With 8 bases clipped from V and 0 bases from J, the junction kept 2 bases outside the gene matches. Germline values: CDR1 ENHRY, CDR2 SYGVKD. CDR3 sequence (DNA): TGTGCCATCCGACTAGCGGCCTCCTACGAGCAGTACTTC. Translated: CAIRLAASYEQYF.

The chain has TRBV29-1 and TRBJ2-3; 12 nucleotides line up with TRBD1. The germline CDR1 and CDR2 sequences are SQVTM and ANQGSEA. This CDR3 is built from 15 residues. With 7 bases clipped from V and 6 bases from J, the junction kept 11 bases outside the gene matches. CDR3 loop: CSGGITGQGADTQYF. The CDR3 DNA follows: TGCAGCGGAGGGATCACGGGACAGGGGGCGGATACGCAGTATTTT.

The CDR3 sequence is CAISDASGTTTYNEQFF. For the CDR3, the DNA is TGTGCCATCAGTGACGCCTCCGGGACAACCACCTACAATGAGCAGTTCTTC. The rearrangement uses TRBV10-3 and TRBJ2-1, with a possible D match to TRBD1 (6 bases). V lost 3 bases and J 2 bases, leaving 17 bases between the germline ends. The length of the CDR3 is 17 residues. Germline-derived CDR1 and CDR2 are ENHRY and SYGVKD.

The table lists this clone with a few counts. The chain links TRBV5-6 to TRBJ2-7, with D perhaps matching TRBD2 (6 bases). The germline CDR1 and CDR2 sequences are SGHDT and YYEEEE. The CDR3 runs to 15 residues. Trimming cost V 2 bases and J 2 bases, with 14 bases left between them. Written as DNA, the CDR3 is TGTGCCAGCAGCTTCCCGGGGGTCCGAGCCTACGAGCAGTACTTC. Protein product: CASSFPGVRAYEQYF. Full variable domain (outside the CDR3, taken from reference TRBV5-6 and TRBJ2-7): DAGVTQSPTHLIKTRGQQVTLRCSPKSGHDTVSWYQQALGQGPQFIFQYYEEEERQRGNFPDRFSGHQFPNYSSELNVNALLLGDSALYLCASSFPGVRAYEQYFGPGTRLTVT.

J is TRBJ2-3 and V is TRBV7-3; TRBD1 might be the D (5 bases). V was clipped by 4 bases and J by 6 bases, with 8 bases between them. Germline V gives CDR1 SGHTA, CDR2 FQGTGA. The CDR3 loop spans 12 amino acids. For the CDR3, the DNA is TGTGCCAGCAGCTCGTCAGGGGATACGCAGTATTTT. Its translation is CASSSSGDTQYF.

In DNA form, the CDR3 reads TGTGCCAGCAGCGTAGATCTAGCGGGGACTCAAGAGACCCAGTACTTC. This encodes CASSVDLAGTQETQYF. The chain carries TRBV9 and TRBJ2-5; 9 bases match TRBD2. The CDR3 covers 16 residues. Germline-derived CDR1 and CDR2 are SGDLS and YYNGEE. Germline trimming cut 0 bases from V and 2 bases from J; bases unmatched to any gene: 5.

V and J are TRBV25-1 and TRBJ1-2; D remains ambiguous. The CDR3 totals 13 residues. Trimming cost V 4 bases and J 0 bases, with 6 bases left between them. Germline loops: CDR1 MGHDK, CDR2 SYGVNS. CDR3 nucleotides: TGTGCCAGCAGTGCAGCTGCTAACTATGGCTACACCTTC. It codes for CASSAAANYGYTF.

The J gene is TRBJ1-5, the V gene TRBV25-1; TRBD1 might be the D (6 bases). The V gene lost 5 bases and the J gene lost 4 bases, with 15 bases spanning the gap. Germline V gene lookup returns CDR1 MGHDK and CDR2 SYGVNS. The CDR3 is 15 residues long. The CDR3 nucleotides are TGTGCCAGCAGTCCACAGGGAGGAATTAATCAGCCCCAGCATTTT. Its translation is CASSPQGGINQPQHF. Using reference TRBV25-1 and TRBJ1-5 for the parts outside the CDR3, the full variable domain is EADIYQTPRYLVIGTGKKITLECSQTMGHDKMYWYQQDPGMELHLIHYSYGVNSTEKGDLSSESTVSRIRTEHFPLTLESARPSHTSQYLCASSPQGGINQPQHFGDGTRLSIL.

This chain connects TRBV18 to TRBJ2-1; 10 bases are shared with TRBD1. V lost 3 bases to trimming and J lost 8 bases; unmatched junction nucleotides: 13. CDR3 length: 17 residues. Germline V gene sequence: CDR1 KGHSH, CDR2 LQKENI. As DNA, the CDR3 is TGTGCCAGCTCACCGCTCCCGGGACAGGGGAAGGTCTATGAGCAGTTCTTC. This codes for CASSPLPGQGKVYEQFF.